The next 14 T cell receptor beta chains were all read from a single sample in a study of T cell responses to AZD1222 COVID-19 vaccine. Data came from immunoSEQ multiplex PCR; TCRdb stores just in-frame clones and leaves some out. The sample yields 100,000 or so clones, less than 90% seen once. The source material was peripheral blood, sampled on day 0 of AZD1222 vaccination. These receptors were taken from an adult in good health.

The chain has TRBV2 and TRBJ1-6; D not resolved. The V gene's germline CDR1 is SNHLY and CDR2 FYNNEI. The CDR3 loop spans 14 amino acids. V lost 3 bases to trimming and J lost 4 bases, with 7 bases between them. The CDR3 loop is CASSESIYNSPLHF. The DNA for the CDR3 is TGTGCCAGCAGTGAGTCGATTTATAATTCACCCCTCCACTTT.

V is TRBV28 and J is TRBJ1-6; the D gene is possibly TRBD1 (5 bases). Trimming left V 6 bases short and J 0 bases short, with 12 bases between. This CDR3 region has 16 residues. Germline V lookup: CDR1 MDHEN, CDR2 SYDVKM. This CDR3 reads CASSLVRGSYNSPLHF. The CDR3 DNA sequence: TGTGCCAGCAGCCTAGTGAGGGGCTCCTATAATTCACCCCTCCACTTT. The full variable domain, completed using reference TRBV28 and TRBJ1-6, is DVKVTQSSRYLVKRTGEKVFLECVQDMDHENMFWYRQDPGLGLRLIYFSYDVKMKEKGDIPEGYSVSREKKERFSLILESASTNQTSMYLCASSLVRGSYNSPLHFGNGTRLTVT.

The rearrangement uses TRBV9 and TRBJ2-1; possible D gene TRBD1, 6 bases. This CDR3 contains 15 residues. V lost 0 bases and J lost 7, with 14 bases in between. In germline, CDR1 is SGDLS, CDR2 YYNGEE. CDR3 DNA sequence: TGTGCCAGCAGCGTAGGTGGGGGCGCGGGTAATGAGCAGTTCTTC. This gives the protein CASSVGGGAGNEQFF.

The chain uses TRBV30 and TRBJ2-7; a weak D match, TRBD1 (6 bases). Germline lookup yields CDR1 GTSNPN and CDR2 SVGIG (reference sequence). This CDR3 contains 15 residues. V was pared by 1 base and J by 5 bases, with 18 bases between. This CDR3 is CAWSGGQRDPHEQYF. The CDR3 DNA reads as TGTGCCTGGAGTGGCGGACAGCGAGATCCCCACGAGCAGTACTTC.

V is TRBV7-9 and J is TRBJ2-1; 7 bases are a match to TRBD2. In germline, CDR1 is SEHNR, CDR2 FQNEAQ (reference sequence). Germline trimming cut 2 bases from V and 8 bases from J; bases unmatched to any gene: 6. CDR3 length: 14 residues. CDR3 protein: CASSLRDGGDEQFF. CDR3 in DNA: TGTGCCAGCAGCTTAAGAGATGGGGGGGATGAGCAGTTCTTC.

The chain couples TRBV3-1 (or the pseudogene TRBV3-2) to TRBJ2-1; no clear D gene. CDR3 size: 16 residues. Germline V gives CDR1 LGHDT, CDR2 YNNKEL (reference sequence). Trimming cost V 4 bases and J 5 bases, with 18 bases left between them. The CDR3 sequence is CASSRPYGSLNNEQFF. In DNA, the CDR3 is TGTGCCAGCAGCCGCCCGTACGGAAGCCTAAACAATGAGCAGTTCTTC.

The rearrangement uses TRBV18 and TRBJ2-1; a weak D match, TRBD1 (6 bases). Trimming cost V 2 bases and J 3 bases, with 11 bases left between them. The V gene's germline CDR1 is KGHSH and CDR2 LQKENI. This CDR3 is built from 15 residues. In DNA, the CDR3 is TGTGCCAGCTCACCATTCGGACAGAGCTACAATGAGCAGTTCTTC. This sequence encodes CASSPFGQSYNEQFF.

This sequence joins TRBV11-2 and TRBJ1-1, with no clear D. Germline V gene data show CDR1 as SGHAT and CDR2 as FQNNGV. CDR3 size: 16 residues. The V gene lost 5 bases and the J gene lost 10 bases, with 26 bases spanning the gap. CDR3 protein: CASSAQVRTALGGAFF. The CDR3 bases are TGTGCCAGCAGCGCCCAGGTGCGTACTGCCCTTGGAGGAGCTTTCTTT.

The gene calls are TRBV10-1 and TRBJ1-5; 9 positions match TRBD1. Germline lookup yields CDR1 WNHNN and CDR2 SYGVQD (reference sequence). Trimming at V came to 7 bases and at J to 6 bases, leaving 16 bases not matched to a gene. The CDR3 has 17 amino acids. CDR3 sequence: CASKLSPPGQGRQPQHF. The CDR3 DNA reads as TGCGCCAGCAAGTTATCACCCCCGGGACAGGGTCGTCAGCCCCAGCATTTT.

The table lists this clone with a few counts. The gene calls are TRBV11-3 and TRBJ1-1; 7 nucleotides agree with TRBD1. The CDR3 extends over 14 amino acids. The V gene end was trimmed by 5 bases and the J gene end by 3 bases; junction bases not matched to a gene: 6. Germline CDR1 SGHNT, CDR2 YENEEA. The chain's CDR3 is CASSTPGQHTEAFF. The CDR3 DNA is TGTGCCAGCAGCACGCCGGGACAGCACACTGAAGCTTTCTTT.

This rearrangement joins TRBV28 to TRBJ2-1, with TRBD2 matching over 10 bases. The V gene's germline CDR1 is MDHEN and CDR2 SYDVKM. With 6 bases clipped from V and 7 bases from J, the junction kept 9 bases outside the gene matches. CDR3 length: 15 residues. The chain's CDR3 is CASSSPWTSGNEQFF. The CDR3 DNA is TGTGCCAGCAGCTCACCCTGGACTAGCGGTAATGAGCAGTTCTTC.

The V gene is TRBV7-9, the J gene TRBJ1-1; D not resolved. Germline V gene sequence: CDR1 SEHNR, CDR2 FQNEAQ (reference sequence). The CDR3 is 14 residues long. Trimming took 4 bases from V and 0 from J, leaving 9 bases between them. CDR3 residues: CASSSQALNTEAFF. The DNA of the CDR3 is TGTGCCAGCAGCTCGCAGGCCCTGAACACTGAAGCTTTCTTT.

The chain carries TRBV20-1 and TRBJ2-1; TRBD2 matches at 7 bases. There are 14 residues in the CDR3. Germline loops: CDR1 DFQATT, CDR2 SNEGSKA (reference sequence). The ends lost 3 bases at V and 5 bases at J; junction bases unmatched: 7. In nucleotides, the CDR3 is TGCAGTGCTAGTCGGGGGGTTGTCGACAATGAGCAGTTCTTC. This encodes CSASRGVVDNEQFF.

The CDR3 nucleotides are TGTGCCAGCAGGGCCCAGGGGAAGAGGGCCTACAATGAGCAGTTCTTC. As protein: CASRAQGKRAYNEQFF. The chain is built from TRBV28 and TRBJ2-1, with D tentatively TRBD1 (6 bases). This CDR3 comprises 16 residues. Germline-derived CDR1 and CDR2 are MDHEN and SYDVKM. The V end lost 6 bases, the J end lost 2 bases, and 17 bases lay between the germline ends. The whole variable domain, remainder taken from reference TRBV28 and TRBJ2-1, is DVKVTQSSRYLVKRTGEKVFLECVQDMDHENMFWYRQDPGLGLRLIYFSYDVKMKEKGDIPEGYSVSREKKERFSLILESASTNQTSMYLCASRAQGKRAYNEQFFGPGTRLTVL.